This T cell receptor beta chain was recovered during a study of T-cell reconstitution after alpha-beta-depleted transplantation in children. Study-level results: Reportedly, only several hundred clones from non-depleted graft cells drove alpha-beta T-cell counts at about two months.

Molecular barcoding with unique molecular identifiers was used for the TCRbeta library. A single record per CDR3 protein comes from TCRdb applying MiXCR to the PCR reads. This sample yields around 490,000 distinct CDR3 sequences, of which more than 9.5% are seen a single time; about 14% belongs to the top ten. This clonotype showed up many times. The antigen is not known. CDR3 length equals 15 residues. V shed 0 bases, J shed 7 bases, and the junction held 5 bases outside the gene matches. Looked up from germline, CDR1 is LGHNA and CDR2 is YSLEER. The chain employs TRBV4-3 and TRBJ2-2, with TRBD2 matching 7 bases. Sequenced material: PBMCs, mostly from graft donor cells, taken 180 days after TCRalphabeta/CD19-depleted stem cell transplant. The clonotype was recovered from a female patient between 2 and 15 years old who had a stem cell transplant for aplastic anemia, so the T cells may come from the graft donor. The CDR3 coding sequence is TGCGCCAGCAGCCAAGATGGGCGGGAGCGCGGGGAGCTGTTTTTT. Encoded protein: CASSQDGRERGELFF.